This TCR beta chain originates from a study of cytomegalovirus exposure and HLA in healthy donors. V gave up 3 bases and J gave up 8 bases, with 14 bases separating them. The CDR3 extends over 13 amino acids. Germline V CDR1 and CDR2: SGHRS, YFSETQ. This clone has a handful of counts. The antigen is unknown. Primers: 60 Vbeta forward and 13 Jbeta reverse. Original data processing: Approximately 12 million of around 85 million unique TCR beta chains were shared, per a later count. Clones were sequenced by immunoSEQ multiplex PCR, and TCRdb holds only the in-frame ones, with some missing. V and J calls and clone size are copied from that table; D and trimming were computed from the DNA. In the table there are 110,000 or so clones, 7% to 9.5% of which are singletons. Whole-study findings and limits: Available immune exposure information was restricted to CMV serostatus only. TRBV6-2, TRBV6-3 and some other V segments were excluded as indistinguishable. As a later analysis showed, several of the most significant clusters appeared to be linked to common viral pathogens.

Sequenced: PBMCs. V and J are TRBV5-1 and TRBJ2-5; D possibly corresponds to TRBD2 (5 bases). The receptor was derived from a woman aged 40 to 49 in good health and CMV-seropositive. CDR3: CASSSGLAETQYF. In DNA form, the CDR3 reads TGCGCCAGCAGCTCCGGACTGGCGGAAACCCAGTACTTC.